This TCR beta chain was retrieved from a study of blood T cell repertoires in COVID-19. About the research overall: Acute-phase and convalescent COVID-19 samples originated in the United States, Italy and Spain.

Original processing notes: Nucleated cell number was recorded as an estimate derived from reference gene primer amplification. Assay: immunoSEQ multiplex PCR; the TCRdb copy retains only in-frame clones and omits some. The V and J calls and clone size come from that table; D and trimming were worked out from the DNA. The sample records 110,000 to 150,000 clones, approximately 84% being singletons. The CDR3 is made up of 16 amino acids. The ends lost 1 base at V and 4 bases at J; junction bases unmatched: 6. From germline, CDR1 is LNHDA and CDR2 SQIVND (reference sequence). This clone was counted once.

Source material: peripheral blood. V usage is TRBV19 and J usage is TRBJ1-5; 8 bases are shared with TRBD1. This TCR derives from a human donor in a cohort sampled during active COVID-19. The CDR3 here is CASSIGQGQGNQPQHF. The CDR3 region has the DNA TGTGCCAGTAGTATAGGCCAAGGACAGGGTAATCAGCCCCAGCATTTT.